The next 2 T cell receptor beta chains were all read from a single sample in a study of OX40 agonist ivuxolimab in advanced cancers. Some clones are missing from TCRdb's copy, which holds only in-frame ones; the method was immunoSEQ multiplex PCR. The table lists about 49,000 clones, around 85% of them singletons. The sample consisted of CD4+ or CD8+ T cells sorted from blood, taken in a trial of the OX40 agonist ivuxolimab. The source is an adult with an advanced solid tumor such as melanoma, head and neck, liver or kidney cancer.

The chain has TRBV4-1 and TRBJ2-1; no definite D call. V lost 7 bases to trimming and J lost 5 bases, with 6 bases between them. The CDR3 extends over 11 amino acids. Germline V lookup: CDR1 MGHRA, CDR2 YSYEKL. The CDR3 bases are TGCGCCAGCACAAGTAACAATGAGCAGTTCTTC. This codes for CASTSNNEQFF.

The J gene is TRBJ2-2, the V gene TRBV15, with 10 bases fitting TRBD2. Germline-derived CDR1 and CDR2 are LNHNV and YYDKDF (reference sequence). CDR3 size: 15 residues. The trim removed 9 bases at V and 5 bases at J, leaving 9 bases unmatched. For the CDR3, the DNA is TGTGCCACGATGAGCGGGAGGGGATGGACCGGGGAGCTGTTTTTT. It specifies CATMSGRGWTGELFF.